The following is a T cell receptor beta chain sequence with its context. No antigen is known for it. This specimen belongs to a study of CD8+ T cells in alopecia areata. Across the study: Among treated patients, oral tofacitinib was administered at 5 to 10 mg twice daily. Study observations and caveats: Administration of tofacitinib significantly diminished scalp clonality and expanded CD8+ clones within the top 100. Greater clonality was observed in lesional scalp samples, especially alopecia totalis/universalis, versus normal scalp.

Treatment meaning: oral pan-JAK inhibitor, 5-10 mg twice daily. Alopecia areata patients provided lesional scalp punch biopsies and peripheral blood, both collected for the study. Following RNA extraction, reverse transcription yielded cDNA that acted as the sequencing template. Assay used: immunoSEQ multiplex PCR; TCRdb lists only in-frame clones, some missing. Of more than 7,000 clones detected, around three fifths appear once; the ten largest clones hold about an eighth. The sequence was obtained from a human donor with alopecia areata. The input for sequencing was skin, taken at week 4, from a patient treated with tofacitinib.

The CDR3 DNA sequence: TGTGCCAGCAGCTTAGTACAGCGTGGCTACACCTTC. This translates into CASSLVQRGYTF. The chain uses TRBV7-9 and TRBJ1-2; D remains unclear. This CDR3 has 12 residues. The V gene's germline CDR1 is SEHNR and CDR2 FQNEAQ (reference sequence). The V gene lost 1 base and the J gene lost 7 bases, with 7 bases spanning the gap.